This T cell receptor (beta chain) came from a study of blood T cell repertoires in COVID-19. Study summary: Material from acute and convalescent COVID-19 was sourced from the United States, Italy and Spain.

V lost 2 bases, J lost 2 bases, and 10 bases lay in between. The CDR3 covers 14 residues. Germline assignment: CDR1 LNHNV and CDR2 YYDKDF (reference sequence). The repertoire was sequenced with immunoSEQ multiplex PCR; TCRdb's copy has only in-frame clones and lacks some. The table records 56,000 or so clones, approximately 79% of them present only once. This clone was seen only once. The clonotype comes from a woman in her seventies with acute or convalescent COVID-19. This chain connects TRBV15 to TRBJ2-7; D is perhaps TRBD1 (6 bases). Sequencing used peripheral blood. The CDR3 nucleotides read TGTGCCACCAGCAGAACAGGGTACCCCTACGAGCAGTACTTC. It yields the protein CATSRTGYPYEQYF.